Described below is a single T cell receptor (beta chain) sequence and its context. No antigen is known for it. These data are taken from a study of cytomegalovirus exposure and HLA in healthy donors. Study-level information: An early release of data contained about 85 million unique TCRs, which came from HLA-typed donors. Most genotyped donors, over 70% of around 370, had Caucasian-associated genetic ancestry.

V lost 3 bases and J 2 bases, leaving 24 bases between the germline ends. Germline CDR1 reads SGDLS; CDR2 reads YYNGEE. The CDR3 sequence is 18 residues long. PCR involved 60 Vbeta and 13 Jbeta primers. Some clones are missing from TCRdb's copy, which holds only in-frame ones; the method was immunoSEQ multiplex PCR. The table for this sample gives about 33,000 clones. General study points: The sole available immune exposure information was CMV serostatus. Most subjects had HLA-A and HLA-B alleles reportedly predicted accurately by TCR beta sequences.

The gene calls are TRBV9 and TRBJ2-7; D is perhaps TRBD1 (6 bases). The source material was PBMCs. This TCR was sampled from a man aged 40-55 years in good health and CMV-seronegative. CDR3 sequence: CASSAQQGTNLDAYEQYF. The CDR3 nucleotides are TGTGCCAGCAGCGCCCAACAGGGTACAAACTTAGACGCCTACGAGCAGTACTTC.